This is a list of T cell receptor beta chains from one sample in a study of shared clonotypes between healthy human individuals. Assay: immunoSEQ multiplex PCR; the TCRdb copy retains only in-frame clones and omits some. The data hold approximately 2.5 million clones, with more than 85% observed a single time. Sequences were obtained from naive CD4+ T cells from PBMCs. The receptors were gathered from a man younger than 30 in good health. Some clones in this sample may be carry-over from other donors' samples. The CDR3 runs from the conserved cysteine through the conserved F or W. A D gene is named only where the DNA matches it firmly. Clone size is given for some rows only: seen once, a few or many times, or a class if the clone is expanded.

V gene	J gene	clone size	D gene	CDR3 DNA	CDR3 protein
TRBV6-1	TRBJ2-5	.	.	TGTGCCAGCAGTGAACTGCGGACGCAAGAGACCCAGTACTTC	CASSELRTQETQYF
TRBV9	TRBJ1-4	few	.	TGTGCCAGCAGTAACGGACCTAGGGATGAAAAACTGTTTTTT	CASSNGPRDEKLFF
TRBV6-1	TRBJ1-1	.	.	TGTGCCAATACACTATCGACAGGACGGTGGACTGAAGCTTTCTTT	CANTLSTGRWTEAFF
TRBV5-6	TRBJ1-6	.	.	TGTGCCAGCAATACAGGGAATAATTCACCCCTCCACTTT	CASNTGNNSPLHF
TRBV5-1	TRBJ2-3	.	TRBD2	TGCGCCAGCAGCTTGATTTTAGCGGGAGATACGCAGTATTTT	CASSLILAGDTQYF
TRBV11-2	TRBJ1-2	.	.	TGTGCCAGCAGCTATGCCTTTGGGGGCACCTATGGCTACACCTTC	CASSYAFGGTYGYTF
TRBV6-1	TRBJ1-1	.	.	TGTGCCAGCAGTGAACGTCTACCTGGGTACGTGGCCTCTGAAGCTTTCTTT	CASSERLPGYVASEAFF
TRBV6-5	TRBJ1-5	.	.	TGTGCCAGCAGCCCGGGACACGGATATCAGCCCCAGCATTTT	CASSPGHGYQPQHF
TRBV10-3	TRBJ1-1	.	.	TGTGCCATCAGTGACAGGGCGAACACTGAAGCTTTCTTT	CAISDRANTEAFF
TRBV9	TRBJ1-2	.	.	TGTGCCAGCAGCCCTGAGGGAATCAGCTATGGCTACACCTTC	CASSPEGISYGYTF
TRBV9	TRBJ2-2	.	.	TGTGCCAGCAGCGTACAGCAGGGCCAGAACACCGGGGAGCTGTTTTTT	CASSVQQGQNTGELFF
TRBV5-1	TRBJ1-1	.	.	TGCGCCAGCAGCTTGGGGGGGCGGCAGTCGAACACTGAAGCTTTCTTT	CASSLGGRQSNTEAFF
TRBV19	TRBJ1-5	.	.	TGTGCCAGTTCGGGACATGGCAATCAGCCCCAGCATTTT	CASSGHGNQPQHF
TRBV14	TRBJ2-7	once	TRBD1	TGTGCCAGCAGCCGGGACAGGGCGACCTACGAGCAGTACTTC	CASSRDRATYEQYF
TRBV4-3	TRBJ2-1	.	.	TGCGCCAGCAGCCAACGGTCTGGAACCTACAATGAGCAGTTCTTC	CASSQRSGTYNEQFF
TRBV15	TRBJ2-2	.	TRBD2	TGTGCCACCAGCCGCGGGACTAGTTGGGCCGGGGAGCTGTTTTTT	CATSRGTSWAGELFF
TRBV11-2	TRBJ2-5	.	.	TGTGCCAGCGCCCCAGTGACCGGACAAGAGACCCAGTACTTC	CASAPVTGQETQYF
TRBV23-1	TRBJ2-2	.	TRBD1	TGCGCCAGCAGGCGGACAGGATTCAACACCGGGGAGCTGTTTTTT	CASRRTGFNTGELFF
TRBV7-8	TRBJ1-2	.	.	TGTGCCAGCAGCTTTTTAGGGAATCCCTTACAATATGGCTACACCTTC	CASSFLGNPLQYGYTF
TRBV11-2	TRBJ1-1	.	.	TGTGCCAGCAGCGCACTGCCGGGGAACACTGAAGCTTTCTTT	CASSALPGNTEAFF
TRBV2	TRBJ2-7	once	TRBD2	TGTGCCAGCAGTGCACTAGCGGGAGGTTCTCTCGGTGGCGAGCAGTACTTC	CASSALAGGSLGGEQYF
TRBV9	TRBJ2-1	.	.	TGTGCCAGCAGCGTAGGAGGGGGTCTACCTTACAATGAGCAGTTCTTC	CASSVGGGLPYNEQFF
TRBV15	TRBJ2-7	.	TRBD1	TGTGCCACCAGCAGCCTCAGGGGGTTTGACGAGCAGTACTTC	CATSSLRGFDEQYF
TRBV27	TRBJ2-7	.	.	TGTGCCAGCAGCCTGCCCTCTCGGTACTCCTACGAGCAGTACTTC	CASSLPSRYSYEQYF
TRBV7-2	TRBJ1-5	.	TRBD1	TGTGCCAGCAGCTTAAACAGGGGAAATCAGCCCCAGCATTTT	CASSLNRGNQPQHF
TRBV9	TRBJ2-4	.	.	TGTGCCAGCAGCGCGCGGTCTCCGGCCTCGGACATTCAGTACTTC	CASSARSPASDIQYF
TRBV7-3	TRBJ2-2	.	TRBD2	TGTGCCAGCAGCCTAGTGGGACTAGCGGGAGCCGGGGAGCTGTTTTTT	CASSLVGLAGAGELFF
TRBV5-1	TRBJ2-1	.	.	TGCGCCAGCAGGGCTACAGGGTCCCCCCTCTACAATGAGCAGTTCTTC	CASRATGSPLYNEQFF
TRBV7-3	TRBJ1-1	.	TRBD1	TGTGCCAGCAGCCCCGGACAGGGGAGCACTGAAGCTTTCTTT	CASSPGQGSTEAFF
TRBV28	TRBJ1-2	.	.	TGTGCCAGCAGCACACCCAGCAAGGGGCGCAACTATGGCTACACCTTC	CASSTPSKGRNYGYTF
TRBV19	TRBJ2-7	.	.	TGTGCCAGTAGTGCACCACGGGGTCCCACCTCCTACGAGCAGTACTTC	CASSAPRGPTSYEQYF
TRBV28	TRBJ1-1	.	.	TGTGCCAGCAGGGGGCCGAACACTGAAGCTTTCTTT	CASRGPNTEAFF
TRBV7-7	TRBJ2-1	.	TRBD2	TGTGCCAGCAGCCCAATCGTCTTAGCGGGAGGGGTCAATGAGCAGTTCTTC	CASSPIVLAGGVNEQFF
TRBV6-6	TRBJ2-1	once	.	TGTGCCAGCAGTTATGTGGGGGCGGCTTATGAGCAGTTCTTC	CASSYVGAAYEQFF
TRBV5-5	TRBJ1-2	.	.	TGTGCCAGCAGCTTCGATTTTCCAGCTTCTTACTATGGCTACACCTTC	CASSFDFPASYYGYTF
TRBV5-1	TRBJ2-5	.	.	TGCGCCAGCAGCGCTGGCAGTCTGGTTCAAGAGACCCAGTACTTC	CASSAGSLVQETQYF
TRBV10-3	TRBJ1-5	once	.	TGTGCCATCAGTGGGGCTACTAACCCCGAGCCCCAGCATTTT	CAISGATNPEPQHF
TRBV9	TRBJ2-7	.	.	TGTGCCAGCAGCGCCACGTTTGGAGGCTCCTACGAGCAGTACTTC	CASSATFGGSYEQYF
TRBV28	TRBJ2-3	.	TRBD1	TGTGCCAGTTTTTCCGGGACAGGGCCCACAGATACGCAGTATTTT	CASFSGTGPTDTQYF
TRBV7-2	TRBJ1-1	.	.	TGTGCCAGCAGCTCCAGGGGGAACACTGAAGCTTTCTTT	CASSSRGNTEAFF
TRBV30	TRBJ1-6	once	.	TGTGCCTGGAGTTCTGGAAGAACAGGGACCCCCTATAATTCACCCCTCCACTTT	CAWSSGRTGTPYNSPLHF
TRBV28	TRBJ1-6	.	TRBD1	TGTGCCAGCAGTTTATCGCGGACAGGGGTCAAACCCCTCCACTTT	CASSLSRTGVKPLHF
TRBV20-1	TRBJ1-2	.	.	TGCAGTGCTGGGAACTATGGCTACACCTTC	CSAGNYGYTF
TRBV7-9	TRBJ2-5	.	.	TGTGCCAGCAGCTTAGTGGCCCCCCGAGAGACCCAGTACTTC	CASSLVAPRETQYF
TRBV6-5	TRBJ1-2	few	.	TGTGCCAGCACAGGCGGCGCTGGCTACACCTTC	CASTGGAGYTF